The 9 T cell receptor beta chains below were found in one sample sequenced in a study of control samples from healthy donors and cancer patients. Data came from immunoSEQ multiplex PCR; TCRdb stores just in-frame clones and leaves some out. The sample consists of 100,000 to 150,000 clones, 80% to 95% of them appearing once. The sample taken for sequencing was blood. These receptors came from a woman in her forties or fifties in good health.

The chain links TRBV10-2 to TRBJ2-5, with 13 bases lining up with TRBD2. Germline trimming cut 4 bases from V and 1 base from J; bases unmatched to any gene: 0. In germline, CDR1 is WSHSY, CDR2 SAAADI. CDR3 length: 15 residues. CDR3 in amino acids: CASSGLAGGQETQYF. The CDR3 nucleotides read TGCGCCAGCAGTGGACTAGCGGGGGGCCAAGAGACCCAGTACTTC.

This clone was detected once. V and J are TRBV19 and TRBJ2-2; possibly TRBD2 for D (5 bases). Germline assignment: CDR1 LNHDA and CDR2 SQIVND (reference sequence). Deletions cut 4 bases from V and 3 bases from J, with 9 bases between. This CDR3 has 14 residues. CDR3 in DNA: TGTGCCAGTAGTACGAACGGGGACACCGGGGAGCTGTTTTTT. It codes for CASSTNGDTGELFF. The full variable domain, in which reference TRBV19 and TRBJ2-2 provide the parts outside the CDR3, is DGGITQSPKYLFRKEGQNVTLSCEQNLNHDAMYWYRQDPGQGLRLIYYSQIVNDFQKGDIAEGYSVSREKKESFPLTVTSAQKNPTAFYLCASSTNGDTGELFFGEGSRLTVL.

The rearrangement links TRBV19 to TRBJ2-5; D might be TRBD2 (6 bases). In germline, CDR1 is LNHDA, CDR2 SQIVND (reference sequence). CDR3 length: 13 residues. V was trimmed by 10 bases and J by 5 bases, leaving 17 bases between them. The CDR3 DNA reads as TGTGCCATTGGGGCCGGGAGAGGGGAGACCCAGTACTTC. Encoded protein: CAIGAGRGETQYF.

The chain uses TRBV7-9 and TRBJ1-1; perhaps TRBD1 as D (5 bases). Trimming stripped 5 bases from V and 5 bases from J, with 12 bases between. CDR3 length equals 13 residues. CDR1 is SEHNR, CDR2 FQNEAQ, per germline (reference sequence). The CDR3 reads CASSAQGETEAFF. Written as DNA, the CDR3 is TGTGCCAGCAGCGCTCAGGGAGAGACTGAAGCTTTCTTT.

The chain combines TRBV29-1 with TRBJ2-7; D gene uncertain. Looked up from germline, CDR1 is SQVTM and CDR2 is ANQGSEA. CDR3 length: 14 amino acids. V was pared by 0 bases and J by 1 base, with 10 bases between. The CDR3 bases are TGCAGCGTTGAAGATATCGGCAGTTCCTACGAGCAGTACTTC. Translating gives CSVEDIGSSYEQYF.

With respect to this clone: The conserved closing phenylalanine or tryptophan is absent in this CDR3, likely reflecting a read error. The V gene is TRBV28, the J gene TRBJ1-6; 10 bases fit TRBD1. Germline assignment: CDR1 MDHEN and CDR2 SYDVKM. V shed 6 bases and J 9 bases; nucleotides not matched to a gene: 5. This CDR3 has 14 residues. The CDR3 region is CASRTGTGASPLHL. CDR3 in DNA: TGTGCCAGCAGAACCGGGACAGGGGCTTCACCCCTCCACCTT.

The chain joins TRBV9 to TRBJ2-2, with 11 bases lining up with TRBD1. V lost 3 bases to trimming and J lost 7 bases; unmatched junction nucleotides: 11. Germline loops: CDR1 SGDLS, CDR2 YYNGEE. The CDR3 totals 17 residues. The CDR3 DNA reads TGTGCCAGCAGCGGACTCGGGACAGGGGGAGTCAGCGGGGAGCTGTTTTTT. This gives the protein CASSGLGTGGVSGELFF.

The rearrangement joins TRBV25-1 to TRBJ2-3, with 9 bases aligning to TRBD2. Trimming at V came to 5 bases and at J to 2 bases, leaving 11 bases not matched to a gene. The CDR3 contains 17 residues. CDR1 MGHDK and CDR2 SYGVNS come from the germline V gene. The CDR3 region is CASSPTRAGGFTDTQYF. Written as DNA, the CDR3 is TGTGCCAGCAGTCCTACCCGAGCGGGGGGCTTCACAGATACGCAGTATTTT.

The V and J genes are TRBV2 and TRBJ2-7; unclear D gene. V was cut by 2 bases and J by 0 bases, with 8 bases left in between. The CDR3 is made up of 14 amino acids. Germline values: CDR1 SNHLY, CDR2 FYNNEI. The CDR3 loop is CASSEPGDSYEQYF. CDR3 in DNA: TGTGCCAGCAGTGAACCAGGAGACTCCTACGAGCAGTACTTC.